These T cell receptor beta chains were read from a single sample in a study of blood T cell repertoires in COVID-19. The assay was immunoSEQ multiplex PCR, and TCRdb's table has in-frame clones only and misses some. Of 380,000 or so clones listed, around 88% are singletons. Material: peripheral blood. These receptors came from a woman in her sixties or seventies with COVID-19, enrolled during active disease. The CDR3 runs from the conserved cysteine through the conserved F or W. D genes are given only for firm matches. Size values are once, few and many counts, or a class for expanded clones, and some rows have none.

clone_size,v_call,d_call,j_call,cdr3_length,cdr3_aa,cdr3_nt
-,TRBV30,TRBD1,TRBJ1-5,19,CAWSVPGTGGLYSNQPQHF,TGTGCCTGGAGTGTTCCCGGGACAGGGGGCCTCTATAGCAATCAGCCCCAGCATTTT
-,TRBV7-2,-,TRBJ1-3,15,CASSSGVLSGNTIYF,TGTGCCAGCAGCTCAGGGGTTCTCTCTGGAAACACCATATATTTT
once,TRBV5-1,TRBD1,TRBJ2-5,14,CASSALQGRETQYF,TGCGCCAGCAGCGCGTTACAGGGGCGGGAGACCCAGTACTTC
-,TRBV4-2,-,TRBJ2-5,15,CASSQALGTSETQYF,TGTGCCAGCAGCCAAGCTCTTGGGACATCGGAGACCCAGTACTTC
-,TRBV5-4,-,TRBJ2-1,11,CASSGLNEQFF,TGTGCCAGCAGCGGCCTCAATGAGCAGTTCTTC
-,TRBV5-1,-,TRBJ1-1,14,CASSLGFGGTEAFF,TGCGCCAGCAGCTTAGGTTTCGGCGGCACTGAAGCTTTCTTT
-,TRBV6-2/TRBV6-3,TRBD2,TRBJ2-7,15,CASSSPSGGSYEQYF,TGTGCCAGCAGTTCACCTAGCGGGGGGTCCTACGAGCAGTACTTC
-,TRBV5-4,TRBD1,TRBJ1-2,14,CASSFSGTDYGYTF,TGTGCCAGCAGCTTTAGTGGGACAGACTATGGCTACACCTTC
-,TRBV9,-,TRBJ2-5,16,CASSHPLYGQQETQYF,TGTGCCAGCAGCCATCCCTTGTATGGGCAGCAAGAGACCCAGTACTTC
-,TRBV7-8,-,TRBJ1-1,15,CASSLALGQFTEAFF,TGTGCCAGCAGCTTAGCGCTGGGCCAGTTCACTGAAGCTTTCTTT
-,TRBV6-5,TRBD1,TRBJ2-1,15,CASRTTGEFYNEQFF,TGTGCCAGCAGGACGACAGGGGAATTCTACAATGAGCAGTTCTTC
-,TRBV7-9,TRBD1,TRBJ1-6,18,CASSFLDRISSYNSPLHF,TGTGCCAGCAGCTTCCTGGACAGGATTAGCTCCTATAATTCACCCCTCCACTTT
-,TRBV2,TRBD1,TRBJ2-5,18,CASRVRDRDASVQETQYF,TGTGCCAGCAGGGTTCGGGACAGGGACGCTTCCGTCCAAGAGACCCAGTACTTC
-,TRBV7-3,TRBD1,TRBJ2-2,20,CASSLMRRQGLGKNTGELFF,TGTGCCAGCAGCTTAATGAGGAGACAGGGGTTGGGAAAGAACACCGGGGAGCTGTTTTTT
-,TRBV9,TRBD2,TRBJ2-4,16,CASSVTSGGAGNIQYF,TGTGCCAGCAGCGTAACTAGCGGGGGGGCCGGAAACATTCAGTACTTC
-,TRBV9,TRBD2,TRBJ2-1,17,CASSVPTSGGDLNEQFF,TGTGCCAGCAGCGTACCTACAAGCGGGGGGGATCTTAATGAGCAGTTCTTC
-,TRBV10-3,-,TRBJ2-5,13,CAIRQGQEETQYF,TGTGCCATCAGACAGGGTCAAGAAGAGACCCAGTACTTC
-,TRBV5-1,TRBD1,TRBJ2-2,15,CASSIRTGESGELFF,TGCGCCAGCAGCATCAGGACAGGGGAGAGCGGGGAGCTGTTTTTT
-,TRBV4-2,TRBD1,TRBJ2-5,18,CASSQDWPGGLLQETQYF,TGTGCCAGCAGCCAAGATTGGCCAGGGGGCCTCCTCCAAGAGACCCAGTACTTC
-,TRBV15,TRBD1,TRBJ2-5,17,CATSRDLPAVGGETQYF,TGTGCCACCAGCAGAGATCTTCCCGCCGTAGGGGGCGAGACCCAGTACTTC
-,TRBV18,-,TRBJ1-4,15,CASSPPAGPNEKLFF,TGTGCCAGCTCACCACCGGCGGGTCCTAATGAAAAACTGTTTTTT
-,TRBV15,-,TRBJ2-3,16,CATSRVSGTSTDTQYF,TGTGCCACCAGCAGAGTGAGCGGAACTAGCACAGATACGCAGTATTTT
-,TRBV5-1,TRBD2,TRBJ2-1,15,CASSNPGTRRNEQFF,TGCGCCAGCAGCAACCCCGGGACTAGGCGCAATGAGCAGTTCTTC
-,TRBV7-9,TRBD1,TRBJ1-2,18,CASSLLSARTGDNYGYTF,TGTGCCAGCAGCTTATTGTCGGCGAGGACAGGGGATAACTATGGCTACACCTTC
-,TRBV6-5,-,TRBJ2-7,13,CASSNSHSYEQYF,TGTGCCAGCAGCAACAGTCACTCCTACGAGCAGTACTTC
-,TRBV19,TRBD2,TRBJ2-3,17,CASSSRLAGGPTDTQYF,TGTGCCAGTTCCTCCCGACTAGCGGGGGGGCCTACAGATACGCAGTATTTT
-,TRBV4-2,TRBD2,TRBJ2-5,17,CASSPSLGAGGLETQYF,TGTGCCAGCAGCCCTTCTCTTGGAGCGGGGGGGCTAGAGACCCAGTACTTC
few,TRBV20-1,-,TRBJ1-1,11,CSASRDTEAFF,TGCAGTGCGAGTAGAGACACTGAAGCTTTCTTT
-,TRBV4-3,-,TRBJ2-7,16,CASSQDLGLGVGEQYF,TGCGCCAGCAGCCAAGATCTAGGGCTAGGGGTGGGGGAGCAGTACTTC